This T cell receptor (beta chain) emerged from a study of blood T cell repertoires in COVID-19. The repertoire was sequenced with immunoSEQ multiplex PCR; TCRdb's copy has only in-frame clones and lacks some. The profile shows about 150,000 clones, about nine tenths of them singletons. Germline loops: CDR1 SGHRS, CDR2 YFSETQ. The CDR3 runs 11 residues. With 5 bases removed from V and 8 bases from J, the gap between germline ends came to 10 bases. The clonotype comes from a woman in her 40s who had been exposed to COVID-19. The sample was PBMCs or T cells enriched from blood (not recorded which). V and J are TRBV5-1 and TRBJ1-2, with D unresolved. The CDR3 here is CASSSSSGYTF. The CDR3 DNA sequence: TGCGCCAGCAGTAGTTCCTCGGGCTACACCTTC.